Listed below are T cell receptor beta chains from one sample, sequenced in a study of OX40 agonist ivuxolimab in advanced cancers. TCRdb's table, derived via immunoSEQ multiplex PCR, lists solely in-frame clones and lacks some. The sample consists of around 65,000 clones, 80% to 95% of them appearing once. This specimen was CD4+ or CD8+ T cells sorted from blood, taken in a trial of the OX40 agonist ivuxolimab. The receptors were sampled from an adult with an advanced solid tumor such as melanoma, head and neck, liver or kidney cancer. CDR3s include the opening cysteine and the closing phenylalanine or tryptophan. Each record gives: J gene, D gene, clone size, V gene, CDR3 DNA, CDR3 protein. D genes are given only for firm matches. Some rows mark clone size as missing; the rest say once, few, many or name a class of expanded clone.

J: TRBJ1-6; D: TRBD1; size: NA; V: TRBV9; DNA: TGTGCCAGCAGCCACACCTCCGGGACAGGGCAATCACCCCTCCACTTT; CDR3: CASSHTSGTGQSPLHF
J: TRBJ2-2; D: NA; size: once; V: TRBV5-1; DNA: TGCGCCAGCAGTGAAACCGGGGAGCTGTTTTTT; CDR3: CASSETGELFF
J: TRBJ1-6; D: NA; size: NA; V: TRBV5-4; DNA: TGTGCCAGCAGCTTGGGACCCGATTATAATTCACCCCTCCACTTT; CDR3: CASSLGPDYNSPLHF
J: TRBJ1-5; D: NA; size: NA; V: TRBV4-1; DNA: TGCGCCAGCAGCCCTGAGGGCAGGGACGGTCAGCCCCAGCATTTT; CDR3: CASSPEGRDGQPQHF
J: TRBJ2-7; D: TRBD2; size: NA; V: TRBV5-4; DNA: TGTGCCAGCAGCTTGGAGCTAGCGGGAAATCTCCGAGGCGAGCAGTACTTC; CDR3: CASSLELAGNLRGEQYF
J: TRBJ1-6; D: NA; size: once; V: TRBV19; DNA: TGTGCCAGTAGTATTAGCGGGAGCTCCTATAATTCACCCCTCCACTTT; CDR3: CASSISGSSYNSPLHF
J: TRBJ1-2; D: NA; size: NA; V: TRBV29-1; DNA: TGCAGCGTAGTTCCCGGGGACCATTTCTATGGCTACACCTTC; CDR3: CSVVPGDHFYGYTF
J: TRBJ1-2; D: NA; size: once; V: TRBV5-1; DNA: TGCGCCAGCAGCTTGGATGAAGGGGGGCATGGCTACACCTTC; CDR3: CASSLDEGGHGYTF
J: TRBJ2-2; D: NA; size: NA; V: TRBV7-6; DNA: TGTGCCAGCAGCTCGACGGAGTATGGTACCGGGGAGCTGTTTTTT; CDR3: CASSSTEYGTGELFF
J: TRBJ1-2; D: TRBD1; size: NA; V: TRBV5-1; DNA: TGCGCCAGCAGCTTGGCTCAGACAGGGGGAAACTATGGCTACACCTTC; CDR3: CASSLAQTGGNYGYTF
J: TRBJ1-5; D: NA; size: NA; V: TRBV19; DNA: TGTGCCAGTAGTATGTGGAGTTATAGCAATCAGCCCCAGCATTTT; CDR3: CASSMWSYSNQPQHF
J: TRBJ2-7; D: NA; size: NA; V: TRBV10-1; DNA: TGCGCCATCAATTCCCCCCAGCCTCGGGGCGAGCAGTACTTC; CDR3: CAINSPQPRGEQYF
J: TRBJ2-7; D: TRBD1; size: NA; V: TRBV6-5; DNA: TGTGCCAGCAGTTACGAATGGGACAGGGCGTACGAGCAGTACTTC; CDR3: CASSYEWDRAYEQYF
J: TRBJ2-2; D: TRBD2; size: NA; V: TRBV4-1; DNA: TGCGCCAGCAGAAGGCTAGCGGGAGGAACCGGGGAGCTGTTTTTT; CDR3: CASRRLAGGTGELFF
J: TRBJ2-7; D: NA; size: NA; V: TRBV4-1; DNA: TGCGCCAGCAGCCAAGAGGGACATAACTCCTACGAGCAGTACTTC; CDR3: CASSQEGHNSYEQYF